This T cell receptor beta chain was sequenced during a study of blood T cell repertoires in COVID-19. CDR1 is SGHDN and CDR2 is FVKESK in the germline V gene. This CDR3 is built from 12 residues. Trimming took 5 bases from V and 7 from J, leaving 11 bases between them. This clone was observed many times. TCRdb keeps only in-frame clones here, not all; method: immunoSEQ multiplex PCR. The sample has under 200,000 clones; approximately 86% are singletons. The sequencing input was PBMCs or T cells enriched from blood (not recorded which). The TCR originated in a woman aged 60-75 years with acute COVID-19. J is TRBJ1-2 and V is TRBV14; D might be TRBD1 (5 bases). CDR3 sequence reads: CASSVAGGGYTF. CDR3 nucleotide sequence: TGTGCCAGCAGCGTCGCGGGGGGTGGCTACACCTTC. Filled out from reference TRBV14 and TRBJ1-2, the complete variable domain reads EAGVTQFPSHSVIEKGQTVTLRCDPISGHDNLYWYRRVMGKEIKFLLHFVKESKQDESGMPNNRFLAERTGGTYSTLKVQPAELEDSGVYFCASSVAGGGYTFGSGTRLTVV.